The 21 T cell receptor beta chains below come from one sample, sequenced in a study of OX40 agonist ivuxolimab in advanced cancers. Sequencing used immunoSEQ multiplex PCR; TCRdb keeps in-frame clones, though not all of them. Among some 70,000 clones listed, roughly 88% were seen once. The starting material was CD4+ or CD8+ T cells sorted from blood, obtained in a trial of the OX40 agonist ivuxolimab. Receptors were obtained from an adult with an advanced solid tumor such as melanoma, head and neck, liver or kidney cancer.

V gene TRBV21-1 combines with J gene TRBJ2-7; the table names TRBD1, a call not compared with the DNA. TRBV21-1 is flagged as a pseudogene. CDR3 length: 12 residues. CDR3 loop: CASRGQGGKQYF. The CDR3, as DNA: TGTGCCAGCAGGGGGCAAGGTGGAAAGCAGTACTTC.

DNA for the CDR3: TGTGCCAGCAGCGTCGACACCGGCTATGGCTACACCTTC. Protein product: CASSVDTGYGYTF. This chain uses TRBV9 with TRBJ1-2; D is unclear. The germline V and J ends were trimmed by 2 bases and 4 bases, with 9 bases remaining between them. Germline V gene data show CDR1 as SGDLS and CDR2 as YYNGEE. The CDR3 spans 13 residues.

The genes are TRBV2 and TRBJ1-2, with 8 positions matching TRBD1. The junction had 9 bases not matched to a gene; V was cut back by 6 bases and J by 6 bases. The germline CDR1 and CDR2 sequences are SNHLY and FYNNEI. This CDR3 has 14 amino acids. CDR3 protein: CASRGQQGVDGYTF. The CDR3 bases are TGTGCCAGCAGGGGACAACAGGGGGTAGATGGCTACACCTTC.

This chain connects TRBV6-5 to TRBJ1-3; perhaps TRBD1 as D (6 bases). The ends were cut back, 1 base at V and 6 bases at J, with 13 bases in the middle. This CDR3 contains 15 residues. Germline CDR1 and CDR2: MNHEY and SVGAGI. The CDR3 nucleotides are TGTGCCAGCAGTTACTTAGGGGGGGCTACAAACACCATATATTTT. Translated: CASSYLGGATNTIYF.

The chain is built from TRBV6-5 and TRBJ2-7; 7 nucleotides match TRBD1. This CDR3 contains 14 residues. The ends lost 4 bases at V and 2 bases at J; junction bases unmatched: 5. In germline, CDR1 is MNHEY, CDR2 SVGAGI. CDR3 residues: CASSFDRAPYEQYF. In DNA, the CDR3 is TGTGCCAGCAGTTTCGACAGGGCTCCCTACGAGCAGTACTTC.

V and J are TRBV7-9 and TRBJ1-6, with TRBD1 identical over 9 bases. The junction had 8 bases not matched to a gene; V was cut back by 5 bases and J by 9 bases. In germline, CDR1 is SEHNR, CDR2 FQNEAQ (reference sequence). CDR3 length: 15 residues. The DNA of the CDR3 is TGTGCCAGCAGCCGCACAGGGGGCGCGGGTTCACCCCTCCACTTT. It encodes CASSRTGGAGSPLHF.

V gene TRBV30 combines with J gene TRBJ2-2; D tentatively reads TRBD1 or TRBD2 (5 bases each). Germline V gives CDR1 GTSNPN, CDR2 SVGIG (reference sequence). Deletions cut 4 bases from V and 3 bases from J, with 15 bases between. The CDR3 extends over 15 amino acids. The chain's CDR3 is CAWTRGLGDTGELFF. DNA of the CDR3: TGTGCCTGGACGCGAGGGTTAGGGGACACCGGGGAGCTGTTTTTT.

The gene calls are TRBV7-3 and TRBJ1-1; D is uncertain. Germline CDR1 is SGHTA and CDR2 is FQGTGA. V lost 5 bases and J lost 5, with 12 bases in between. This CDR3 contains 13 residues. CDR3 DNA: TGTGCCAGCAGCGCCCAAGTGGGAACTGAAGCTTTCTTT. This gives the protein CASSAQVGTEAFF.

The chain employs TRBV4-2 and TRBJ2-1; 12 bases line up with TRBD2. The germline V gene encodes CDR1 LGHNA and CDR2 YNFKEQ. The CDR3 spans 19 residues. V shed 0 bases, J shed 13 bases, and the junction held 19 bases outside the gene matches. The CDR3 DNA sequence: TGTGCCAGCAGCCAAGAGGGGCCCCGGACTAGCGGGGCCATAGGGAGCCAGTTCTTC. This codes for CASSQEGPRTSGAIGSQFF.

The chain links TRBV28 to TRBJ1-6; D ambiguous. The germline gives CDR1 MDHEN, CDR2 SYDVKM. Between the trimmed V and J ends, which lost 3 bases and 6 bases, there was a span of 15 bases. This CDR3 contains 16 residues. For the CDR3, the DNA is TGTGCCAGCAGTTTGGGGAGTGGGGTTGGTAATTCACCCCTCCACTTT. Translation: CASSLGSGVGNSPLHF.

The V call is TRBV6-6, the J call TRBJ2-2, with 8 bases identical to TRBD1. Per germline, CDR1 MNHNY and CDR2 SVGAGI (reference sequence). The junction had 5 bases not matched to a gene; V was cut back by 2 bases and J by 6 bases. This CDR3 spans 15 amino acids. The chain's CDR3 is CASSYGRGRSGELFF. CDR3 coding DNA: TGTGCCAGCAGTTACGGCAGGGGGCGATCCGGGGAGCTGTTTTTT.

CDR3 coding DNA: TGTGCCAGCTCCCAAGCCGGGTCATATTCACCCCTCCACTTT. Translated: CASSQAGSYSPLHF. This chain joins TRBV18 and TRBJ1-6, with D hard to call. Per the germline V gene, CDR1 is KGHSH and CDR2 is LQKENI. The CDR3 is made up of 14 amino acids. V shed 6 bases and J shed 8 bases, with 14 bases lying between them.

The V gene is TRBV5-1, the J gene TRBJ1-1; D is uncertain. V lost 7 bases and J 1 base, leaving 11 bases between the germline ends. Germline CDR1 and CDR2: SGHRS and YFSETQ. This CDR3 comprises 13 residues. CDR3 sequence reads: CASRGLPNTEAFF. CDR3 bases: TGCGCCAGCCGCGGCTTGCCGAACACTGAAGCTTTCTTT.

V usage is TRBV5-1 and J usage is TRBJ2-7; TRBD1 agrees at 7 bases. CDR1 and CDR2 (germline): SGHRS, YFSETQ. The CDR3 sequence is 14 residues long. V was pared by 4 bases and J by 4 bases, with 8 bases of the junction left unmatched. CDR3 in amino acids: CASSNRQGVYEQYF. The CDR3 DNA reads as TGCGCCAGCAGCAACCGACAGGGTGTGTACGAGCAGTACTTC. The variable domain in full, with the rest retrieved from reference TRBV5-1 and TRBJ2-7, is KAGVTQTPRYLIKTRGQQVTLSCSPISGHRSVSWYQQTPGQGLQFLFEYFSETQRNKGNFPGRFSGRQFSNSRSEMNVSTLELGDSALYLCASSNRQGVYEQYFGPGTRLTVT.

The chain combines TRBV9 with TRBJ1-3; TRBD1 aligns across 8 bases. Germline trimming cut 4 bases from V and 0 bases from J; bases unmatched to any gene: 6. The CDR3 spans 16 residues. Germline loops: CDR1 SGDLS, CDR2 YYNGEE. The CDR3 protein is CASSPRTGHSGNTIYF. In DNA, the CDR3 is TGTGCCAGCAGCCCGAGGACAGGGCACTCTGGAAACACCATATATTTT.

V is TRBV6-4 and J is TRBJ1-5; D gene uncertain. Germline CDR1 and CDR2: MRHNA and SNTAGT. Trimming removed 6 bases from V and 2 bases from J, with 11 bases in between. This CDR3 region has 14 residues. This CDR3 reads CASSLQPGNQPQHF. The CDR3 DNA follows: TGTGCCAGCAGCCTCCAGCCGGGCAATCAGCCCCAGCATTTT.

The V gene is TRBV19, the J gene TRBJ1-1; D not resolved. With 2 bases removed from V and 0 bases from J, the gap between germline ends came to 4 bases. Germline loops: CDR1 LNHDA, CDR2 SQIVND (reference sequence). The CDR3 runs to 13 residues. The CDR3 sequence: CASSIIMNTEAFF. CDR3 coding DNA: TGTGCCAGTAGTATAATTATGAACACTGAAGCTTTCTTT.

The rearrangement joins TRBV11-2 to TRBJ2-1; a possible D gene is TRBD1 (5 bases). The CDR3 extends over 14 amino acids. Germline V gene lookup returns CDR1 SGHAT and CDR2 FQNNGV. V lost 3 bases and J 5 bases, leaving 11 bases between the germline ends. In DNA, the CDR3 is TGTGCCAGCAGCTTTTATGGGGCGGACAATGAGCAGTTCTTC. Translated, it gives CASSFYGADNEQFF.

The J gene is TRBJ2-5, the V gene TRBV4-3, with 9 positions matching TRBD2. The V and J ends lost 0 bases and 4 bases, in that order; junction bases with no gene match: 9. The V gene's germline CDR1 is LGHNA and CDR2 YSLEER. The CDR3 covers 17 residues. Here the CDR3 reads CASSQDVGGGALETQYF. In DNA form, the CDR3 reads TGCGCCAGCAGCCAAGATGTTGGCGGGGGGGCACTAGAGACCCAGTACTTC.

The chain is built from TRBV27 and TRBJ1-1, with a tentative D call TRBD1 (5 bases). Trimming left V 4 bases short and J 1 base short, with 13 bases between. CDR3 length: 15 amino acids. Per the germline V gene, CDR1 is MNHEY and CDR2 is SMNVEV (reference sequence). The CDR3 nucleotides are TGTGCCAGCAGTTACAGGAGTATGGGGAACACTGAAGCTTTCTTT. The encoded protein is CASSYRSMGNTEAFF.

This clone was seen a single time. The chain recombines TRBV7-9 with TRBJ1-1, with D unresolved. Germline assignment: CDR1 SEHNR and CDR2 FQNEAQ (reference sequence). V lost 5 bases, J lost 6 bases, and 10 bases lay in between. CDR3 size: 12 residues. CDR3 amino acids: CASSPPGSEAFF. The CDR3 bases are TGTGCCAGCAGCCCCCCGGGGTCTGAAGCTTTCTTT. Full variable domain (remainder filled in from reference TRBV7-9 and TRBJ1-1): DTGVSQNPRHKITKRGQNVTFRCDPISEHNRLYWYRQTLGQGPEFLTYFQNEAQLEKSRLLSDRFSAERPKGSFSTLEIQRTEQGDSAMYLCASSPPGSEAFFGQGTRLTVV.